The 10 T cell receptor beta chains below come from one sample, sequenced in a study of PD-1 blockade in classical Hodgkin lymphoma. Time point: cycle 4 day 1 (C4D1), after 6 weeks of nivolumab. In every patient, relapse followed autologous stem cell transplantation, while exposure to brentuximab vedotin differed. Some clones are missing from TCRdb's copy, which holds only in-frame ones; the method was immunoSEQ multiplex PCR. This table has just under 45,000 clones, 66% appearing once. The specimen was peripheral blood mononuclear cells (PBMCs), collected before the fourth cycle of nivolumab. The receptors were sampled from a human donor with classical Hodgkin lymphoma.

The chain is built from TRBV4-3 and TRBJ1-4; possible D gene TRBD1, 5 bases. The CDR3 contains 14 residues. Germline V gene sequence: CDR1 LGHNA, CDR2 YSLEER. The V end was cut by 1 base, the J end by 4 bases, with 7 bases between. The CDR3 sequence is CASSQGQHNEKLFF. In DNA, the CDR3 is TGCGCCAGCAGCCAAGGACAGCATAATGAAAAACTGTTTTTT.

This clone was detected many times. V is TRBV7-9 and J is TRBJ2-1; no clear D. Germline V gene data show CDR1 as SEHNR and CDR2 as FQNEAQ (reference sequence). Trimming took 1 base from V and 5 from J, leaving 9 bases between them. This CDR3 spans 14 amino acids. The CDR3 reads CASSLVGSNNEQFF. In DNA, the CDR3 is TGTGCCAGCAGCTTAGTTGGCAGTAACAATGAGCAGTTCTTC.

V gene TRBV10-2 combines with J gene TRBJ2-7; possibly TRBD1 for D (6 bases). The CDR3 is 16 amino acids. V lost 5 bases, J lost 0 bases, and 17 bases lay in between. The germline V gene encodes CDR1 WSHSY and CDR2 SAAADI. The CDR3 reads CASSTSGRGFSYEQYF. The CDR3 DNA reads as TGCGCCAGCAGTACATCTGGAAGGGGGTTCTCCTACGAGCAGTACTTC.

The chain recombines TRBV27 with TRBJ1-2, with 8 bases identical to TRBD1. Per the germline V gene, CDR1 is MNHEY and CDR2 is SMNVEV (reference sequence). The CDR3 has 14 residues. V shed 4 bases, J shed 1 base, and the junction held 2 bases outside the gene matches. CDR3 loop: CASSWTGHNYGYTF. CDR3 DNA: TGTGCCAGCAGTTGGACAGGGCATAACTATGGCTACACCTTC.

This clone has a handful of counts. The chain couples TRBV19 to TRBJ2-7, with 7 bases matching TRBD1. The germline V gene has CDR1 LNHDA and CDR2 SQIVND (reference sequence). The CDR3 has 12 amino acids. Trimming cost V 3 bases and J 4 bases; bases outside gene matches: 0. The chain's CDR3 is CASSMTGYEQYF. The CDR3 DNA sequence: TGTGCCAGTAGTATGACAGGGTACGAGCAGTACTTC. The entire variable domain, with the rest obtained from reference TRBV19 and TRBJ2-7, is as follows: DGGITQSPKYLFRKEGQNVTLSCEQNLNHDAMYWYRQDPGQGLRLIYYSQIVNDFQKGDIAEGYSVSREKKESFPLTVTSAQKNPTAFYLCASSMTGYEQYFGPGTRLTVT.

The genes are TRBV6-1 and TRBJ1-1, with 11 bases lining up with TRBD1. Looked up from germline, CDR1 is MNHNS and CDR2 is SASEGT. Trimming took 8 bases from V and 1 from J; bases not matched to a gene: 6. This CDR3 contains 15 residues. The CDR3 sequence: CASQKGQGANTEAFF. The CDR3 coding sequence is TGTGCCAGCCAGAAAGGACAGGGGGCGAACACTGAAGCTTTCTTT.

The chain uses TRBV19 and TRBJ2-3, with D perhaps matching TRBD1 (6 bases). V shed 6 bases and J shed 6 bases, with 7 bases lying between them. CDR1 and CDR2 (germline): LNHDA, SQIVND (reference sequence). CDR3 size: 11 residues. CDR3: CASSQGDTQYF. The CDR3 nucleotides read TGTGCCAGTAGCCAGGGGGATACGCAGTATTTT.

Turning to this clone: The junction and the germline gene differ at one end; a read error may be behind it. The chain is built from TRBV6-5 and TRBJ2-3; D possibly corresponds to TRBD1 (6 bases). Per germline, CDR1 MNHEY and CDR2 SVGAGI. The CDR3 runs 13 residues. The CDR3 spells CACRGTSTDTQYF. The CDR3 DNA reads TGTGCCTGCAGGGGAACTAGCACAGATACGCAGTATTTT.

Comments on this clone: One junction end does not reproduce the germline sequence, and a read error may be involved. The chain is built from TRBV6-1 and TRBJ2-2; possibly TRBD1 for D (6 bases). CDR1 MNHNS and CDR2 SASEGT come from the germline V gene. The CDR3 runs 16 residues. DNA for the CDR3: TGTGCCATCAGTGAGGAAGGGGGAATGAACACCGGGGAGCTGTTTTTT. It codes for CAISEEGGMNTGELFF.

This clone was seen a handful of times. As DNA, the CDR3 is TGCGCCAGCAGCCAAGGGGTCCGGACAGCCTATGAAAAACTGTTTTTT. Protein sequence: CASSQGVRTAYEKLFF. The chain combines TRBV4-3 with TRBJ1-4; possible D gene TRBD1, 6 bases. This CDR3 contains 16 residues. With 1 base removed from V and 6 bases from J, the gap between germline ends came to 15 bases. Germline CDR1 is LGHNA and CDR2 is YSLEER.